The 16 T cell receptor beta chains listed next were all sequenced from one sample in a study of blood T cells in healthy people across ages. Alongside a J-beta primer mix, a sample-barcoded 5' primer served in a second PCR lasting about 6 to 12 cycles. MiXCR was run by TCRdb on the 5' RACE reads, yielding one entry per CDR3 protein. The sample carries 590,000 or so distinct CDR3 sequences, 25% to 30% recorded once. The material sequenced was blood. These receptors all come from a woman of 80 years or more in good health.

This clonotype was seen ten or more times. This chain joins TRBV29-1 and TRBJ2-7; D is perhaps TRBD2 (5 bases). The CDR3 spans 11 residues. The V and J ends lost 4 bases and 2 bases respectively, with 6 bases between them. Per germline, CDR1 SQVTM and CDR2 ANQGSEA. The CDR3 region has the DNA TGCAGCGTTGCCGGGACCTACGAGCAGTACTTC. Its translation: CSVAGTYEQYF.

This clonotype was detected ten times or more. This sequence joins TRBV27 and TRBJ2-3; D gene ambiguous. V was trimmed by 2 bases and J by 2 bases, leaving 11 bases between them. CDR3 length equals 15 residues. Germline assignment: CDR1 MNHEY and CDR2 SMNVEV (reference sequence). The CDR3 spells CASSLGVGTTDTQYF. CDR3 coding DNA: TGTGCCAGCAGTTTAGGGGTGGGAACCACAGATACGCAGTATTTT.

Ten or more counts support this clonotype. V is TRBV20-1 and J is TRBJ2-1, with TRBD2 as a possible D gene (6 bases). The germline V gene has CDR1 DFQATT and CDR2 SNEGSKA (reference sequence). This CDR3 region has 16 residues. Trimming pared 0 bases from V and 0 bases from J, leaving 12 bases between. The CDR3 region is CSARDKGLVSYNEQFF. CDR3 sequence (DNA): TGCAGTGCTAGAGATAAGGGACTCGTCTCCTACAATGAGCAGTTCTTC.

Worth noting for this clonotype: Since a much larger clone is just one base distant, this may be a read error. The V call is TRBV7-2, the J call TRBJ2-5; D is ambiguous. The CDR3 runs 13 residues. Trimming removed 0 bases from V and 11 bases from J, with 13 bases in between. Germline CDR1 SGHTA, CDR2 FQGNSA. For the CDR3, the DNA is TGTGCCAGCAGCTTAGCTTGCTACAATGAGCAGTACTTC. Translated: CASSLACYNEQYF.

V and J are TRBV9 and TRBJ1-2; D is unclear. This CDR3 is 15 amino acids long. Looked up from germline, CDR1 is SGDLS and CDR2 is YYNGEE. The ends were cut back, 7 bases at V and 0 bases at J, with 16 bases in the middle. The CDR3 DNA reads as TGTGCCAGCGGCCCGAGTATCGAGTCTAACTATGGCTACACCTTC. Protein sequence: CASGPSIESNYGYTF.

The chain carries TRBV2 and TRBJ2-5; D is possibly TRBD1 (7 bases). The germline CDR1 and CDR2 sequences are SNHLY and FYNNEI. Between the trimmed V and J ends, which lost 1 base and 4 bases, there was a span of 13 bases. CDR3 length: 15 amino acids. The CDR3 sequence: CASSEGRGLGETQYF. CDR3 DNA: TGTGCCAGCAGTGAAGGGAGGGGGCTAGGAGAGACCCAGTACTTC.

Only a few counts were recorded for this clonotype. The junction and the germline gene differ at one end; a read error may be behind it. The rearrangement uses TRBV7-2 and TRBJ1-1, with TRBD1 matching 7 bases. The CDR3 has 16 amino acids. Germline V lookup: CDR1 SGHTA, CDR2 FQGNSA. The DNA of the CDR3 is TGTGCCAGCAGCTTGACAGGGAGGGGCATGAACACTGAAGTTTTCTTT. Amino acid sequence: CASSLTGRGMNTEVFF.

At least ten counts were recorded for this clonotype. The chain's CDR3 is CASSAHSSGTYNEQFF. The DNA of the CDR3 is TGTGCCAGCAGCGCCCACTCTAGCGGCACCTACAATGAGCAGTTCTTC. The rearrangement joins TRBV9 to TRBJ2-1; 7 bases are shared with TRBD2. Trimming cost V 3 bases and J 2 bases; bases outside gene matches: 8. This CDR3 is built from 16 residues. CDR1 and CDR2 (germline): SGDLS, YYNGEE. Based on the CDR3 plus reference TRBV9 and TRBJ2-1, the full variable domain is DSGVTQTPKHLITATGQRVTLRCSPRSGDLSVYWYQQSLDQGLQFLIQYYNGEERAKGNILERFSAQQFPDLHSELNLSSLELGDSALYFCASSAHSSGTYNEQFFGPGTRLTVL.

This clonotype was seen ten or more times. This chain uses TRBV5-5 with TRBJ2-4, with D possibly TRBD2 on 5 matching bases. Germline-derived CDR1 and CDR2 are SGHKS and YYEKEE (reference sequence). The CDR3 length is 13 residues. V was clipped by 4 bases and J by 2 bases, with 7 bases between them. The CDR3 coding sequence is TGTGCCAGCAGCCCGGGAACCAAAAACATTCAGTACTTC. Its protein is CASSPGTKNIQYF.

This clonotype was recorded once. The V call is TRBV20-1, the J call TRBJ2-5; D is uncertain. Trimming took 0 bases from V and 5 from J, leaving 10 bases between them. The CDR3 runs to 13 residues. The germline gives CDR1 DFQATT, CDR2 SNEGSKA (reference sequence). CDR3 DNA sequence: TGCAGTGCTAGAGACCATGGCCACGAGACCCAGTACTTC. It translates to CSARDHGHETQYF.

Many counts were recorded for this clonotype. This chain uses TRBV5-1 with TRBJ2-1; 9 bases line up with TRBD1. The CDR3 length is 15 residues. The V segment lost 4 bases and the J segment 8 bases; nucleotides outside the gene matches: 10. Per germline, CDR1 SGHRS and CDR2 YFSETQ. Here the CDR3 DNA reads TGCGCCAGCAGCGTCACAGGGGGCGAGTACGATGAGCAGTTCTTC. Residues: CASSVTGGEYDEQFF.

Regarding this clonotype: The junction departs from germline at one end; a sequencing error may be responsible. The chain joins TRBV4-2 to TRBJ2-1, with 9 nucleotides matching TRBD1. The better agreement between TRBJ2-7 and the DNA end casts doubt on the J call. The CDR3 has 19 residues. Germline assignment: CDR1 LGHNA and CDR2 YNFKEQ. The DNA for the CDR3 is TGTGCCAGCGGCCATCCCGGGGACCGGGACAGGGTTGGGTACAATGAGCAGTACTTC. Amino acid sequence: CASGHPGDRDRVGYNEQYF.

This clonotype was observed a handful of times. The CDR3: CASSLCLEQFF. The CDR3 region has the DNA TGTGCCAGCAGCTTATGTTTAGAGCAGTTCTTC. The rearrangement links TRBV7-2 to TRBJ2-1; D ambiguous. Germline CDR1 and CDR2: SGHTA and FQGNSA. The ends were cut back, 2 bases at V and 10 bases at J, with 6 bases in the middle. The CDR3 is made up of 11 amino acids.

This clonotype was observed at least ten times. The V and J genes are TRBV10-3 and TRBJ2-1; 9 bases align to TRBD2. Germline CDR1 and CDR2: ENHRY and SYGVKD. The CDR3 covers 15 residues. The V and J ends lost 5 bases and 8 bases, in that order; junction bases with no gene match: 10. This CDR3 reads CAISPRGTSTDEQFF. As DNA, the CDR3 is TGTGCCATCAGTCCGAGGGGGACTAGCACCGATGAGCAGTTCTTC.

The table lists this clonotype with a count of one. V and J are TRBV20-1 and TRBJ2-7; 7 positions match TRBD1. The trim removed 6 bases at V and 2 bases at J, leaving 10 bases unmatched. Per the germline V gene, CDR1 is DFQATT and CDR2 is SNEGSKA (reference sequence). The CDR3 has 14 amino acids. In DNA, the CDR3 is TGCAGTGCAAACCGGGACAGCTTTCCCTACGAGCAGTACTTC. This codes for CSANRDSFPYEQYF.

On this clonotype: Compared with germline, one end of the junction differs, possibly owing to a read error. This chain connects TRBV28 to TRBJ1-1; perhaps TRBD1 as D (5 bases). The CDR3 spans 15 residues. Germline V gene data show CDR1 as MDHEN and CDR2 as SYDVKM. Written as DNA, the CDR3 is TGTGCCGGCAGTCCTACTGAACAGGCGACCGCTGAAGCTTTCTTT. Encoded protein: CAGSPTEQATAEAFF.